This T cell receptor beta chain was sequenced in a study of T cells in Graves' hyperthyroidism and ophthalmopathy. Study-wide results and caveats: Expanded thyroid clonotypes (above 0.001) were mostly also found in blood.

Fresh peripheral blood, about 9.9 ml, yielded the PBMCs. This clonotype was observed at least ten times. Its cognate antigen is unknown. A much larger clone sits a single nucleotide away, making a read error possible. RNA transcripts gave rise to amplified TCR beta CDR3 regions. When the TCR CDR3 underwent first-round RT-PCR, the HTBI primer set was used. TCRdb processed the multiplex PCR reads anew with MiXCR; each CDR3 protein has one entry. The sample has about 350,000 distinct CDR3 sequences, around 13% seen once. The length of the CDR3 is 13 residues. The V gene lost 1 base and the J gene lost 3 bases, with 4 bases spanning the gap. Germline V lookup: CDR1 SGHTA, CDR2 FQGNSA.

The chain employs TRBV7-2 and TRBJ1-5; D gene ambiguous. This receptor was taken from a woman between 35 and 50 years old with Graves' ophthalmopathy. The sequencing input was blood. The CDR3: CASSLGANQPQHF. In nucleotides, the CDR3 is TGTGCCAGCAGCTTAGGGGCCAATCAGCCCCAGCATTTT.